One sample yielded the 5 T cell receptor beta chains listed below, sequenced in a study of blood T cells in healthy people across ages. Sample-barcoded 5' priming and a J-beta primer mix drove a second PCR of 7 to 11 cycles. MiXCR was run by TCRdb on the 5' RACE reads, yielding one entry per CDR3 protein. The sample has some 1.5 million distinct CDR3 sequences, 28% seen once; the top ten hold roughly 8%. Sequenced: blood. The receptors come from a woman aged 25 to 39 in good health.

This clonotype was observed at least ten times. The CDR3 loop reads CASSQAIGGIKNIQYF. Here the CDR3 DNA reads TGCGCCAGCAGCCAAGCTATCGGGGGTATCAAAAACATTCAGTACTTC. The chain recombines TRBV4-3 with TRBJ2-4, with a weak D call TRBD2 (6 bases). CDR1 is LGHNA and CDR2 is YSLEER in the germline V gene. Trimming took off 1 base at V and 3 bases at J, with 13 bases between the two ends. CDR3 length: 16 amino acids.

This CDR3 is CASSFGWINYEQYF. The DNA for the CDR3 is TGTGCCAGCAGCTTTGGTTGGATTAACTACGAGCAGTACTTC. The chain employs TRBV7-2 and TRBJ2-7; D ambiguous. Germline V gene sequence: CDR1 SGHTA, CDR2 FQGNSA. CDR3 length: 14 residues. The V gene lost 3 bases and the J gene lost 3 bases, with 12 bases spanning the gap.

This clonotype was seen more than once but under ten times. The gene calls are TRBV18 and TRBJ1-1; D may be TRBD1 (5 bases). The CDR3 spans 14 residues. Trimming pared 3 bases from V and 5 bases from J, leaving 13 bases between. From germline, CDR1 is KGHSH and CDR2 LQKENI. DNA for the CDR3: TGTGCCAGCTCACCGCACGGGGGAGGGACTGAAGCTTTCTTT. As protein: CASSPHGGGTEAFF. Full variable domain (missing parts from reference TRBV18 and TRBJ1-1): NAGVMQNPRHLVRRRGQEARLRCSPMKGHSHVYWYRQLPEEGLKFMVYLQKENIIDESGMPKERFSAEFPKEGPSILRIQQVVRGDSAAYFCASSPHGGGTEAFFGQGTRLTVV.

This clonotype was observed a handful of times. The chain is built from TRBV28 and TRBJ2-7, with D perhaps TRBD1 (6 bases). Trimming took off 8 bases at V and 3 bases at J, with 17 bases between the two ends. CDR3 length equals 14 residues. Germline V gene sequence: CDR1 MDHEN, CDR2 SYDVKM. CDR3 region: CASLLQGLSYEQYF. The CDR3 DNA follows: TGTGCCAGCCTCCTCCAGGGGCTCAGCTACGAGCAGTACTTC.

To note about this clonotype: One end of the junction fails to match germline, which may point to a read error. The V call is TRBV18, the J call TRBJ1-2; a possible D gene is TRBD1 (5 bases). The CDR3 consists of 13 residues. Looked up from germline, CDR1 is KGHSH and CDR2 is LQKENI. CDR3 region: CASSLRQSDGCTF. CDR3 DNA: TGTGCCAGCTCACTCCGACAGTCAGATGGCTGCACCTTC.